Included here is one T cell receptor beta chain sequence, with context. This clonotype was observed at least ten times. The antigen this receptor binds is unknown. One base away there is no much larger clone; base qualities are not given. These data originate in a study of read filtering for tumor transcriptome and immune sequencing (dated by TCRdb to 2018 to 2021). For context, the study as a whole: The cohort had roughly 18 male and approximately 15 female patients with a mean age of roughly 70 years, ranging from about 40 to 85. Using the same bone marrow samples, the study ran both targeted immune repertoire sequencing and bulk whole-transcriptome sequencing and then compared the TCR repertoires from each method. TCR-region mapped reads per sample ranged from about 3.5 to 11 million with IR-seq versus only about 80 to 1,300 with RNA-seq. A main aim was a read-filtering strategy for immune repertoire data, specifically whether clonotypes supported by a single read should be removed. By revised international staging, eight or nine patients were R-ISS I, some 16 were R-ISS II and 6 or 7 were R-ISS III. Whole-transcriptome libraries were prepared with the TruSeq RNA Access Library Prep Kit after DNase treatment. Study-wide conclusions, independent of this receptor: In IR-seq, single-read clonotypes were roughly 86% of clonotypes but about 3.5% of total reads; in RNA-seq they were about three quarters of clonotypes and 35% to 50% of reads. When single-read clonotypes were removed, the proportions of shared clonotypes in IR-seq and RNA-seq correlated more strongly. The sorted CD138-negative fraction was composed of a mixed bone marrow immune population rather than of purified T cells. Compared with RNA-seq, IR-seq captured clonotypes at much greater depth and more reliably, and a smaller IR-seq throughput was enough to identify most of the shared clonotypes.

TCR libraries were built from about 370 ng RNA with the Immunoverse kit, using molecular barcoded adaptors covering alpha/delta and beta/gamma chains. The same RNA used for transcriptome sequencing was used for TCR library preparation. Sequencing of TCR libraries was carried out on an Illumina HiSeq 4000 with 2 x 150 cycles. As for the authors' bioinformatics: MiXCR aligned TCR reads to human V, D, J and C references and assembled the aligned reads into CDR3 clonotypes, with quality filtering and error correction included. Clonotype counts and gene usage diversity were analyzed with the tcR package in R. For inspection of raw mapping reads, RNA-seq reads were mapped by STAR aligner version 2.5.3a onto GRCh37 of the human genome. IR-seq fastq files were randomly downsampled with Seqtk 1.3 to test the effect of sequencing depth on detected clonotypes. The public reads were reprocessed in TCRdb via fastp at Q25 and MiXCR, keeping in-frame beta chains. Rows matching on CDR3 protein sequence are summarized as one entry with the most common DNA and genes. None of the V and J calls come from the authors' own analysis; TCRdb made them. The sample records some 22,000 distinct CDR3 sequences, about 20% of which are singletons. The ten largest clones take up under 20% of the sample.

The CDR3 has 13 amino acids, counting the end cysteine and phenylalanine. This entry keeps only the CDR3 DNA: 39 bases, framed from base 1. The junction shows trimming of 3 bases on V and 0 bases on J, plus 8 bases between the germline ends. CDR1 is given as SQVTM and CDR2 as ANQGSEA, both from the germline V gene. Every patient had bone marrow sampled at the time of active disease. Ficoll-Hypaque density gradient centrifugation was used to isolate the bone marrow mononuclear cells. CD138-negative cells were obtained by negative selection after labeling with CD138 magnetic microbeads on a MACS separator, removing myeloma plasma cells. Flow cytometry with CD138 antibodies on an Attune NxT was used to check how pure the isolated cells were. Total RNA was extracted with TRIzol reagent and quantified with a NanoDrop spectrophotometer. Paired RNA-seq and IR-seq were performed on each patient's CD138-negative bone marrow sample.

The sample comprised a population of CD138-negative cells sorted from bone marrow. The intended sense of this specimen's cell subset or site label: bone marrow mononuclear cells depleted of CD138+ plasma/myeloma cells by negative magnetic selection. The chain links TRBV29-1 with TRBJ2-5; the D gene cannot be resolved reliably. The clonotype comes from a donor aged 40 or over with multiple myeloma. The bases read TGCAGCGTTGAGTTCTTGGACCAAGAGACCCAGTACTTC. Protein translation: CSVEFLDQETQYF.